The clone carrying this T cell receptor (beta chain) was seen only once. Antigen specificity is unknown. Other DNA variants within this sample encode the same CDR3. Trimming took off 0 bases at V and 4 bases at J, with 3 bases between the two ends. CDR3 length equals 12 residues. Germline lookup yields CDR1 GTSNPN and CDR2 SVGIG (reference sequence). These data belong to a study of shared clonotypes between healthy human individuals. General study results and limits: It was expected that sequencing depth would affect clonotype sharing among donors.

Sequencing was performed with immunoSEQ multiplex PCR; in TCRdb, only in-frame clones are kept and a portion is missing. This table holds roughly 1,000,000 clones, roughly 74% found once. This clonotype originated in a man between 18 and 29 years old in good health. Some clones in this sample may be carry-over from other donors' samples. This sequence joins TRBV30 and TRBJ2-2; D unresolved. Material: memory CD4+ T cells from PBMCs. Documented subset: CD45RA-negative fraction. The CDR3 DNA sequence: TGTGCCTGGAGTGTAGTCACCGGGGAGCTGTTTTTT. It specifies CAWSVVTGELFF.